This T cell receptor (beta chain) was sequenced during a study of blood T cell repertoires in COVID-19. For the study at large: The United States, Italy and Spain were the sources of the acute and convalescent COVID-19 samples. In each case, the material was cDNA or gDNA derived from T cells, B-cell-depleted T cells, or PBMCs.

TCRdb keeps only in-frame clones here, not all; method: immunoSEQ multiplex PCR. The sample includes fewer than 250,000 clones, 83% seen only once; the top ten take 2.5%. Of note for this clone: Other DNA sequences in this specimen translate into the identical CDR3.

CDR1 and CDR2 from the germline V gene are MDHEN and SYDVKM. The V and J ends lost 6 bases and 2 bases, in that order; junction bases with no gene match: 6. This CDR3 has 14 amino acids. The sequencing input was peripheral blood. The receptor's source is a woman aged 40 to 55 with active or convalescent COVID-19. The rearrangement links TRBV28 to TRBJ1-2; 7 bases line up with TRBD1. The CDR3, as DNA: TGTGCCAGCAGACCCACAGGGGAAAACTATGGCTACACCTTC. This encodes CASRPTGENYGYTF.